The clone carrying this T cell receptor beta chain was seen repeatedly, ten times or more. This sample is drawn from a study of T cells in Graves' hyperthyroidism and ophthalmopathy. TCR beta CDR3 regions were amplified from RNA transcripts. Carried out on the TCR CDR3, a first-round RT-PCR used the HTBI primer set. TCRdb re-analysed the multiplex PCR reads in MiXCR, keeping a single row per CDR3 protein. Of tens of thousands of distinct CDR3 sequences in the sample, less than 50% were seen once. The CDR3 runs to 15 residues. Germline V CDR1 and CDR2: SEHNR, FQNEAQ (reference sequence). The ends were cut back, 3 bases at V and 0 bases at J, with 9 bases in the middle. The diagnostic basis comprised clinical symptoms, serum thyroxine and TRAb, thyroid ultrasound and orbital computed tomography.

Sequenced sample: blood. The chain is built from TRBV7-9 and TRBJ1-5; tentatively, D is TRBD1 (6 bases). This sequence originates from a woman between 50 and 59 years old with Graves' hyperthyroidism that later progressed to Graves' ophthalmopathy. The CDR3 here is CASSLAGDSNQPQHF. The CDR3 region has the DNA TGTGCCAGCAGCTTGGCAGGGGATAGCAATCAGCCCCAGCATTTT. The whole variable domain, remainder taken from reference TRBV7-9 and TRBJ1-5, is DTGVSQNPRHKITKRGQNVTFRCDPISEHNRLYWYRQTLGQGPEFLTYFQNEAQLEKSRLLSDRFSAERPKGSFSTLEIQRTEQGDSAMYLCASSLAGDSNQPQHFGDGTRLSIL.